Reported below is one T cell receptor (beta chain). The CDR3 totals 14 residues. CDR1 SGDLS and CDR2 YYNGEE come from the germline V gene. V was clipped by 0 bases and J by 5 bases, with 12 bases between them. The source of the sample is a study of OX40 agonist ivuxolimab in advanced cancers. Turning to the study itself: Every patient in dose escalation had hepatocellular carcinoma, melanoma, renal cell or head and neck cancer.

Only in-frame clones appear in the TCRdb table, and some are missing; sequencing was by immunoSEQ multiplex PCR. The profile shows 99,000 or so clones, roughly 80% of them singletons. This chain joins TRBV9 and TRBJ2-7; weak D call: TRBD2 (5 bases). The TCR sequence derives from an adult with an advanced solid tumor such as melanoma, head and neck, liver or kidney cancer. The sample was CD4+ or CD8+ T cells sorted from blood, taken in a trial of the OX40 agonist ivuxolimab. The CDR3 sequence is CASSVGRGRDEQYF. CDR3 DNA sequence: TGTGCCAGCAGCGTAGGCCGGGGTCGGGACGAGCAGTACTTC. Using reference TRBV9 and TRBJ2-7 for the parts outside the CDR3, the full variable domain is DSGVTQTPKHLITATGQRVTLRCSPRSGDLSVYWYQQSLDQGLQFLIQYYNGEERAKGNILERFSAQQFPDLHSELNLSSLELGDSALYFCASSVGRGRDEQYFGPGTRLTVT.